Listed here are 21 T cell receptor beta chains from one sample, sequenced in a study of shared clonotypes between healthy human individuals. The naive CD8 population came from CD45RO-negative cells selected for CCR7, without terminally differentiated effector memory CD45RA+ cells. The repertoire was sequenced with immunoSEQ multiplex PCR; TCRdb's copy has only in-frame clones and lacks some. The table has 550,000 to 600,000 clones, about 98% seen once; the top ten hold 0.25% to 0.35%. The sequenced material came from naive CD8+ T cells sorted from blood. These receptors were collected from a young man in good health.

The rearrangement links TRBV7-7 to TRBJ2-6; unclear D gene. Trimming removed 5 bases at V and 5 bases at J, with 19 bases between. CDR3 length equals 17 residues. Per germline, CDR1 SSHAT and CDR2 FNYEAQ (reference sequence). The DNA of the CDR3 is TGTGCCAGCAGCCGCTCAAAGCCACAAAGTCGGGCCAACGTCCTGACTTTC. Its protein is CASSRSKPQSRANVLTF.

DNA for the CDR3: TGCAGCGCGCCGGGGGCGGACTATGGCTACACCTTC. It specifies CSAPGADYGYTF. This chain uses TRBV29-1 with TRBJ1-2; TRBD1 might be the D (6 bases). CDR1 is SQVTM, CDR2 ANQGSEA, per germline. The CDR3 extends over 12 amino acids. Trimming removed 7 bases at V and 3 bases at J, with 12 bases between.

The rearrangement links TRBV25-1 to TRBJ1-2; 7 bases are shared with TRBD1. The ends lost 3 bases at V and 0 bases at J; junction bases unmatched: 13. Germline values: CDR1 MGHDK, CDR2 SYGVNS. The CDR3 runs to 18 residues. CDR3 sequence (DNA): TGTGCCAGCAGTGAGGGGGTCGGGACAGAGAAGTCTAACTATGGCTACACCTTC. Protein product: CASSEGVGTEKSNYGYTF.

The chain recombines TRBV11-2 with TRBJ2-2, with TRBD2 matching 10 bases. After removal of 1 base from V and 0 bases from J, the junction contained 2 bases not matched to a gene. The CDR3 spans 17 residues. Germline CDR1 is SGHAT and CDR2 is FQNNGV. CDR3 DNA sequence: TGTGCCAGCAGCTTAGTCCTAGCGGGGGCGAACACCGGGGAGCTGTTTTTT. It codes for CASSLVLAGANTGELFF. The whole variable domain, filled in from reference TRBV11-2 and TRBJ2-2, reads EAGVAQSPRYKIIEKRQSVAFWCNPISGHATLYWYQQILGQGPKLLIQFQNNGVVDDSQLPKDRFSAERLKGVDSTLKIQPAKLEDSAVYLCASSLVLAGANTGELFFGEGSRLTVL.

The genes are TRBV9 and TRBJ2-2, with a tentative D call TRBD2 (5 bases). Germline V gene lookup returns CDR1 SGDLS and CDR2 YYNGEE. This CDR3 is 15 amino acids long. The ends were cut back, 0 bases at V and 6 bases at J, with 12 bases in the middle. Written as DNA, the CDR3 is TGTGCCAGCAGCGTAGATGGCGGGTCCCCCGGGGAGCTGTTTTTT. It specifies CASSVDGGSPGELFF.

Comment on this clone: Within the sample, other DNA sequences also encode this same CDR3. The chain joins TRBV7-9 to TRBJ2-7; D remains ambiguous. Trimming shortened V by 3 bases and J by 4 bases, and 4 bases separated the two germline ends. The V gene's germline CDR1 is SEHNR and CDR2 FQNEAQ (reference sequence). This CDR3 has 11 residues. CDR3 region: CASSFLYEQYF. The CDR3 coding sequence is TGTGCCAGCAGCTTCTTGTACGAGCAGTACTTC.

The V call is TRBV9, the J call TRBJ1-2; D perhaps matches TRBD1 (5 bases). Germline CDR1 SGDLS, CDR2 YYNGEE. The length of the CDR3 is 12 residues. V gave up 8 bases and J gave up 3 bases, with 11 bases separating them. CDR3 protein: CASWGGDYGYTF. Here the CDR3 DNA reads TGTGCCAGTTGGGGAGGGGACTATGGCTACACCTTC.

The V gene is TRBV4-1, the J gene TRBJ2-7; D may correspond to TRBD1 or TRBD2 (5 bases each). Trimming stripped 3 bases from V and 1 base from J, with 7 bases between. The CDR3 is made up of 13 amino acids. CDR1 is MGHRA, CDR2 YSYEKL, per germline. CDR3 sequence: CASSQGDSYEQYF. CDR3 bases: TGCGCCAGCAGCCAGGGGGATTCCTACGAGCAGTACTTC.

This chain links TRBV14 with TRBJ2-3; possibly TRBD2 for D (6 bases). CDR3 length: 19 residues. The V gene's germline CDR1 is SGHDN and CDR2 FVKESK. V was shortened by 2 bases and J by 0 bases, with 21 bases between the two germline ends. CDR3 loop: CASSQTRIRGRGSTDTQYF. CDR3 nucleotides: TGTGCCAGCAGCCAAACTCGGATCCGAGGACGGGGGAGCACAGATACGCAGTATTTT. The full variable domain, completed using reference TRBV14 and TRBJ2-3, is EAGVTQFPSHSVIEKGQTVTLRCDPISGHDNLYWYRRVMGKEIKFLLHFVKESKQDESGMPNNRFLAERTGGTYSTLKVQPAELEDSGVYFCASSQTRIRGRGSTDTQYFGPGTRLTVL.

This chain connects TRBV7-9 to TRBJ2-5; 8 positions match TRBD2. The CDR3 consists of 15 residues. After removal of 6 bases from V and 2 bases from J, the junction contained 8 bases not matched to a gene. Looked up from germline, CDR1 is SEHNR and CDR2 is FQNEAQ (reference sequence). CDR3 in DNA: TGTGCCAGCAGAGGTAGCGGGAAGAAGCAAGAGACCCAGTACTTC. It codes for CASRGSGKKQETQYF. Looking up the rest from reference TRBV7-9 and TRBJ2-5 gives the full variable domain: DTGVSQNPRHKITKRGQNVTFRCDPISEHNRLYWYRQTLGQGPEFLTYFQNEAQLEKSRLLSDRFSAERPKGSFSTLEIQRTEQGDSAMYLCASRGSGKKQETQYFGPGTRLLVL.

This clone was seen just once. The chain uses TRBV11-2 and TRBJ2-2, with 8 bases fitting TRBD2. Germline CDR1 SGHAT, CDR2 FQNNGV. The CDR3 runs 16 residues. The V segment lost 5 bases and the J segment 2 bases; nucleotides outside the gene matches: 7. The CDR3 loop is CASSPGGGLNTGELFF. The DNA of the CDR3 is TGTGCCAGCAGCCCCGGGGGGGGGCTTAACACCGGGGAGCTGTTTTTT.

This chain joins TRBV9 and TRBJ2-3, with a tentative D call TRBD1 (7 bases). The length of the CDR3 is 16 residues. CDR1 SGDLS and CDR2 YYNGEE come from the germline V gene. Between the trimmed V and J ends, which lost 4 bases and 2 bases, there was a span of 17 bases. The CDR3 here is CASSPRTGGATDTQYF. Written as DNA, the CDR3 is TGTGCCAGCAGCCCACGGACAGGAGGGGCCACAGATACGCAGTATTTT.

This chain's CDR3 is CATSTGGDGTDTQYF. The DNA for the CDR3 is TGTGCCACCAGCACAGGGGGCGATGGCACAGATACGCAGTATTTT. This chain joins TRBV15 and TRBJ2-3; the match to TRBD1 covers 8 bases. The CDR3 totals 15 residues. Trimming cost V 4 bases and J 1 base; bases outside gene matches: 4. Looked up from germline, CDR1 is LNHNV and CDR2 is YYDKDF (reference sequence).

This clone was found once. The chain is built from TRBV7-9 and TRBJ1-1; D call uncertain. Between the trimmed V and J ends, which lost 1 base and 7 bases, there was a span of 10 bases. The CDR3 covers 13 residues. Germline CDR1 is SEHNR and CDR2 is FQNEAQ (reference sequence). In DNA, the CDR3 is TGTGCCAGCAGCTTAGAATCGGAGCTTGAAGCTTTCTTT. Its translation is CASSLESELEAFF.

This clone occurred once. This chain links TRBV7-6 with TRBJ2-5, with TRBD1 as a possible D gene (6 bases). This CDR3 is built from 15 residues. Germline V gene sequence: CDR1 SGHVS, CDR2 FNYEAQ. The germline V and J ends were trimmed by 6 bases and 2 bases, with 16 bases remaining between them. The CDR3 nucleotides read TGTGCCAGCAGTCAGGGGCCCGTCAGGCAAGAGACCCAGTACTTC. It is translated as CASSQGPVRQETQYF.

The chain's CDR3 is CASSLAQANQPQHF. The DNA for the CDR3 is TGTGCCAGCAGCTTAGCGCAGGCAAATCAGCCCCAGCATTTT. The chain recombines TRBV7-9 with TRBJ1-5, with D unresolved. Trimming cost V 0 bases and J 4 bases, with 7 bases left between them. There are 14 residues in the CDR3. Germline CDR1 is SEHNR and CDR2 is FQNEAQ (reference sequence). Full variable domain (outside the CDR3, taken from reference TRBV7-9 and TRBJ1-5): DTGVSQNPRHKITKRGQNVTFRCDPISEHNRLYWYRQTLGQGPEFLTYFQNEAQLEKSRLLSDRFSAERPKGSFSTLEIQRTEQGDSAMYLCASSLAQANQPQHFGDGTRLSIL.

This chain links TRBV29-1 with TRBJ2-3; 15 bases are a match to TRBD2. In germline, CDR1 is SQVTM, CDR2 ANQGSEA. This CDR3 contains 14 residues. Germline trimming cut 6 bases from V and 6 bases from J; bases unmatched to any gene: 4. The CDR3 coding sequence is TGCAGCGTGGCGGGGACTAGCGGGAGGGATACGCAGTATTTT. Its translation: CSVAGTSGRDTQYF.

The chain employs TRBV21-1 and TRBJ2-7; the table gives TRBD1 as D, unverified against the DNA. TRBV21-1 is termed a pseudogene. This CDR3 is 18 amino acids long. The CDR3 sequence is CASSKVDLHPAQDYEQYF. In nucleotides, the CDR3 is TGTGCCAGCAGCAAAGTTGATTTACACCCGGCGCAGGACTACGAGCAGTACTTC.

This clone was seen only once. The CDR3 DNA is TGTGCCAGCAGTCCCCGGGACAGGGGCTTGAGCACTGAAGCTTTCTTT. This sequence encodes CASSPRDRGLSTEAFF. The V call is TRBV27, the J call TRBJ1-1; the match to TRBD1 covers 10 bases. The CDR3 extends over 16 amino acids. V lost 5 bases and J lost 4; bases outside the gene matches: 10. Germline CDR1 MNHEY, CDR2 SMNVEV (reference sequence).

The CDR3 coding sequence is TGTGCCAGCACCTTCAGACTAGCGGGCCTAAATGAGCAGTTCTTC. This translates into CASTFRLAGLNEQFF. V usage is TRBV28 and J usage is TRBJ2-1, with 10 bases identical to TRBD2. CDR1 and CDR2 (germline): MDHEN, SYDVKM. The CDR3 contains 15 residues. Trimming removed 7 bases from V and 7 bases from J; junction bases left unmatched: 10.

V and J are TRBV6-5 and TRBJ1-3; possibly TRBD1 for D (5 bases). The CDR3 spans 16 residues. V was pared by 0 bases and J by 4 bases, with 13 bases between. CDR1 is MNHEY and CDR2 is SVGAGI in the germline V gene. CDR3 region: CASSYSPGLGGNTIYF. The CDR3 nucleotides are TGTGCCAGCAGTTACTCGCCAGGGCTGGGGGGAAACACCATATATTTT.